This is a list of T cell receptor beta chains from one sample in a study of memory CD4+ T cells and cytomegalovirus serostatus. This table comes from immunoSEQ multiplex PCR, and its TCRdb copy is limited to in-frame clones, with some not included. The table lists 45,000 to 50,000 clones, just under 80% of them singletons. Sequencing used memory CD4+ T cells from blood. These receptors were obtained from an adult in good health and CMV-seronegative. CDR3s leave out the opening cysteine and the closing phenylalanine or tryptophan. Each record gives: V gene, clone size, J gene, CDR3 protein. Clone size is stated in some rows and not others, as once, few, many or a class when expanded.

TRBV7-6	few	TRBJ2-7	ASSYTGFGSYEQY
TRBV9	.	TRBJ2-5	ASSRGELAGRETQY
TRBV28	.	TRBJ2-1	ASSFFGGSSYNEQF
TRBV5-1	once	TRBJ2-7	ASSWGDPGGAGVAYEQY
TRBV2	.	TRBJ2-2	ASSVIERDGELF
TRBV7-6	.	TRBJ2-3	ASSPRTSGRGTDTQY
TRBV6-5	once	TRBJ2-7	ASRRLDVGYEQY
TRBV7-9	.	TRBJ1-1	ASSPQGGITEAF
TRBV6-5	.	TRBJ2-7	ASSRDAASEQY
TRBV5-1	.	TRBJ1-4	ASSLLGQTNEKLF
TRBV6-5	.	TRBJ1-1	ASIRNTEAF
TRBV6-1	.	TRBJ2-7	ASSLNTVPYEQY
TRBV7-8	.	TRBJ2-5	ASSLAARGQETQY
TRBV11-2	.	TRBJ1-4	ASSLWRGEGTNEKLF
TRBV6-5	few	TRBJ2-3	ASSYRRRTDTQY
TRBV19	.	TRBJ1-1	ASSIRGSTEAF
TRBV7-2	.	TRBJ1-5	ASSPRRDNQPQH
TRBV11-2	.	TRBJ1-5	ASSLGIGGGQPQH
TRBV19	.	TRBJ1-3	ASSTYATGVAGNTIY
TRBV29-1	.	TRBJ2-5	SAGTSGGAGETQY
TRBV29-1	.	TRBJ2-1	SASSGRESYNEQF
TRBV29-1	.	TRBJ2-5	SVPVPLLETQY
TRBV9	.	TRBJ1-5	ASSVSGVSNQPQH
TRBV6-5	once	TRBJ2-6	ASSSRLSGANVLT
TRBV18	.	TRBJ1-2	ASSPEDLYGYT
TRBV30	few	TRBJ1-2	AWMGNYGYT
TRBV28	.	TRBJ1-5	ASGVSNQPQH
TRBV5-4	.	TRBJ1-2	ASSSRDRLNYGYT
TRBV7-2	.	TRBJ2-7	ASSPGLAGGDSYEQY
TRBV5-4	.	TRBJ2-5	ASRQGNQETQY
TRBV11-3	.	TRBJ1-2	ASSLERDRHGDGYT
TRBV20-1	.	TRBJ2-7	SARESRAQY
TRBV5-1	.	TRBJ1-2	ASSAGVTGGIYGYT
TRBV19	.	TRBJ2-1	ASSMSPSGRARDYEQF
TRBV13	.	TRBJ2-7	ASSFETLTSEQY
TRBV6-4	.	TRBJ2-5	ASSTPWLAGELQETQY
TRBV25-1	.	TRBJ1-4	ASSDPAPGSEGEKLF
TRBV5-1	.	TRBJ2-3	ASSRRGDSTDTQY
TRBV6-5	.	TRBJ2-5	ASSYGVKETQY
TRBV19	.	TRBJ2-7	ANQTGCAYEQY